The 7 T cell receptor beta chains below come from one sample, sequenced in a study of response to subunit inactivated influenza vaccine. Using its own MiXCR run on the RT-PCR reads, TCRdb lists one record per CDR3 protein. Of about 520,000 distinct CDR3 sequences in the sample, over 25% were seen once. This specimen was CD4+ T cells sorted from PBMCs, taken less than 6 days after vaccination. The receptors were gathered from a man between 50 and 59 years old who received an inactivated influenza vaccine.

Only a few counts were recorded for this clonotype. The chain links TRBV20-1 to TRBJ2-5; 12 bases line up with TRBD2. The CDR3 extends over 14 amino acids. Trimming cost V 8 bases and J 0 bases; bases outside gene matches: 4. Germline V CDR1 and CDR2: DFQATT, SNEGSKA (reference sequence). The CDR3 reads CSRTSGVYQETQYF. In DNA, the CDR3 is TGCAGTCGGACTAGCGGGGTGTACCAAGAGACCCAGTACTTC.

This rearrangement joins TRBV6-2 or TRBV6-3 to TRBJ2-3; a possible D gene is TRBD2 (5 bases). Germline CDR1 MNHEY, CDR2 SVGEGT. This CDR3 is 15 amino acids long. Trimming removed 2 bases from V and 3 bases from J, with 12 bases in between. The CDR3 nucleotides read TGTGCCAGCAGTTACCCCGGGGAGAAAACAGATACGCAGTATTTT. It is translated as CASSYPGEKTDTQYF.

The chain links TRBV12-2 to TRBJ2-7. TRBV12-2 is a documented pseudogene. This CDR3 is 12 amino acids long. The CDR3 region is CASRFTGFEQYF. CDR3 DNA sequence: TGTGCAAGTCGCTTCACGGGGTTCGAGCAGTACTTC.

The CDR3 coding sequence is TGTGCCAGCAGTCCTACCGCCGGGACAGGGGGCCTCAGCATTCAGTACTTC. This encodes CASSPTAGTGGLSIQYF. V and J are TRBV5-5 and TRBJ2-4; the match to TRBD1 covers 12 bases. Germline lookup yields CDR1 SGHKS and CDR2 YYEKEE (reference sequence). The CDR3 has 17 amino acids. With 5 bases clipped from V and 9 bases from J, the junction kept 15 bases outside the gene matches.

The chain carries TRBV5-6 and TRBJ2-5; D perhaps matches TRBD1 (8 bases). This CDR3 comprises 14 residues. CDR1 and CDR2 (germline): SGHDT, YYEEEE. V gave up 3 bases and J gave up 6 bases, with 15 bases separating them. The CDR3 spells CASSSNRGGKTQYF. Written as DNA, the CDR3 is TGTGCCAGCAGCTCAAACAGGGGGGGTAAGACCCAGTACTTC.

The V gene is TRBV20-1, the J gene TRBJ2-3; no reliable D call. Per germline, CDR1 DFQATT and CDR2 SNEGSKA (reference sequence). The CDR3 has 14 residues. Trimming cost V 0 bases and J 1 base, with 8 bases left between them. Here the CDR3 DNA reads TGCAGTGCTAGAGAGCCATCGGGCACAGATACGCAGTATTTT. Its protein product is CSAREPSGTDTQYF.

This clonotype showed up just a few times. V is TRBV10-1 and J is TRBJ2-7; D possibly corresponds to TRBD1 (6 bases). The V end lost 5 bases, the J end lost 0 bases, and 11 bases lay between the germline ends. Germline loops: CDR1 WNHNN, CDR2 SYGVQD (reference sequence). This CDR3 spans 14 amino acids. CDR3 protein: CASSRQAHSYEQYF. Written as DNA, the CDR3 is TGCGCCAGCAGTCGACAGGCGCACTCCTACGAGCAGTACTTC.